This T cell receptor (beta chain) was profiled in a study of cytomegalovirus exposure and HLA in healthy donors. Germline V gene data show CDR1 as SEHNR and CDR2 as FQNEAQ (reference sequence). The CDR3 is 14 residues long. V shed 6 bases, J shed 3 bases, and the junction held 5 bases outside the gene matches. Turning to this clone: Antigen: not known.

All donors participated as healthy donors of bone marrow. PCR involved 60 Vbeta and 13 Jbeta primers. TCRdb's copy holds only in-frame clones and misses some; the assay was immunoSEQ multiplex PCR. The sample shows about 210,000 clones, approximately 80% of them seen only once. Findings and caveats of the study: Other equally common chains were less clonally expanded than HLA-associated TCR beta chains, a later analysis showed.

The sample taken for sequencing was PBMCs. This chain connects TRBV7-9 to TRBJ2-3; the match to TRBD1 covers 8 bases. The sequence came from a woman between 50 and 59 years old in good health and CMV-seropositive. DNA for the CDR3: TGTGCCAGCAGGGACAGGGAATGGACAGATACGCAGTATTTT. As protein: CASRDREWTDTQYF.